Described below is a single T cell receptor beta chain sequence and its context. The antigen it binds to is not known. No qualities accompany the bases; no much larger clone lies one base away. Library preparation employed the immunoSEQ multiplex PCR assay. For the multiplex PCR, a mixture combining 60 forward primers for TCR Vbeta segments and 13 reverse primers for TCR Jbeta segments was used. Amplification of the CDR3 region of rearranged TCR beta genes was performed with a multiplex PCR assay on genomic DNA. The Illumina HiSeq System was used to sequence the amplified TCR beta libraries as 87-base-pair reads. As for the authors' bioinformatics: Across the 600 to 700 repertoires, a later analysis counted 75 million to 90 million unique TCR beta chains, 9 million to 14 million of which were shared by at least two donors. Raw reads were error-corrected and collapsed into unique sequences with a nearest-neighbor algorithm that merged closely related sequences to remove PCR and sequencing errors. To assign V, D and J gene segments, CDR3 sequences were aligned to IMGT reference sequences. For a sequence to be retained, at least a six-nucleotide match to both a V gene segment and a J gene segment was required. A rearrangement was called productive if the CDR3 had no stop codons and remained in frame with V and J, and every other rearrangement was called non-productive. CDR3 was defined by IMGT convention, running from the second conserved V-encoded cysteine to the conserved J-encoded phenylalanine. The earlier analysis of about 620 of the donors excluded sequences that lacked an unambiguous match to a single V gene segment. An earlier analysis of 450 to 650 of the donors called V segments functional above 56.7% productive rearrangements and segregating when the between-donor standard deviation exceeded 5%. To diagnose cytomegalovirus status from the catalog of TCR beta chain sequences, a statistical classification framework was built. In a later analysis, TCR nucleotide sequences were compared against IMGT/GENE-DB human TR gene sequences so that V and J genes could be assigned. Using the TCRdist pipeline, a later analysis assigned CDR3 sequences along with most-parsimonious VDJ recombination scenarios. A later analysis defined each TCR beta chain by its CDR3 amino acid sequence plus V-gene family, and excluded reads lacking a unique V-gene family. In a later analysis, 450 to 600 highly shared, low-generation-probability nucleotide sequences were removed to address suspected cross-contamination and a sequencing artifact. For each public chain, a later analysis derived a clonal expansion index from normalized ranks of inferred template counts within each repertoire. Generation probabilities in a later analysis came from a VDJ recombination model fitted to out-of-frame rearrangements, and those results were checked against IGoR. In a later analysis, hypergeometric tests were used to score TCR-TCR, TCR-HLA and TCR-CMV co-occurrence, with a repertoire-size bias correction applied to TCR pairs. To estimate false discovery rates, a later analysis permuted the HLA or CMV assignments 20 times. In a later analysis, co-occurring TCRs were grouped with DBSCAN, and TCRdist sequence similarity was added when clustering was performed within HLA-allele-positive subsets. For co-occurrence clustering, repertoires with fewer than 30,000 or more than 120,000 public chains were excluded, along with a handful of repertoires with anomalous nucleotide sharing. In its TCRdb copy, this immuneACCESS table keeps in-frame sequences only and misses some clones. Where compared with another copy, unresolved V genes explain less than half of these, and the others have no known cause. That table is the source of V, J and clone size, and D and trimming were worked out from the DNA. The sample table lists about 140,000 clones, more than 75% of them with a count of one. The ten largest clones add up to about 2.4% of the sample.

This record comes from a study of cytomegalovirus exposure and HLA in healthy donors listed by TCRdb under 2017. In terms of the full investigation: In an earlier analysis of some 610 of the donors, 276 Gb of sequence data and 100 million or so unique TCR beta sequences from 180 million or so T cells were reported. Roughly 300 gigabases of sequencing data and around 85 million unique TCR sequences made up an early release that covered several hundred HLA-typed donors. The genetic ancestry cluster associated with self-reported Caucasian donors included approximately 85% of the roughly 410 genotyped donors. The aim of the study was to test whether cataloging public T cell receptors could identify signatures of past pathogen exposure. The study profiled the T cell repertoires of approximately 700 subjects by immunosequencing and related them to cytomegalovirus serostatus. A separate validation cohort of about 110 different subjects was used in addition to the approximately 670-subject first cohort. The study combined high-throughput TCR immunosequencing, statistical association of individual TCRs with disease status, and machine learning to predict cytomegalovirus infection status. A later analysis re-examined previously published TCR beta repertoires from 600 to 700 donors and added high-resolution HLA genotyping to investigate patterns of TCR occurrence. The later analysis used no new phenotypic data to find candidate immune exposures, relying instead on TCR beta sequences and their occurrence across donors. To decide whether each TCR beta V gene segment behaved as functional or pseudogenic, an earlier analysis of approximately 600 of the donors relied on high-throughput TCR beta sequencing. Donor age, sex, ethnicity and CMV serostatus were compiled alongside the repertoire data. A later genetic analysis used genome-wide SNP genotypes for about 60% of the 666 donors, treating that subset as a discovery cohort. Every repertoire in the discovery cohort had been generated on one and the same sequencing platform. Both class I and class II loci were covered by HLA typing, at four-digit resolution. Typing coverage varied by locus: about 620-640 donors for A, B, C, DRB1 and DQB1; roughly 520 for DQA1; over 600 for DPA1; under 490 for DPB1. Because of strong linkage in the cohort, a few DR-DQ haplotypes were treated as single units for association and clustering. Across some 400 genotyped donors of the cohort, an average of roughly 250,000 unique TCR beta nucleotide sequences per donor were sequenced, and around 19% of those sequences were non-productive.

The cohort was made up of 500 to 850 healthy bone marrow donors. At the time of sampling, all cohort members were nominally healthy, though unrecorded immune exposures were likely present. The donor was CMV seronegative and was included in the group of over 300 seronegative cohort members. Each donor provided a peripheral blood sample, and peripheral blood mononuclear cells were used for TCR beta sequencing. Genomic DNA was extracted from the blood cell samples with the Qiagen DNeasy Blood Extraction Kit. Paper-wide results and their limitations: In a later genetic analysis, fewer N-insertions in productive TCRs were reported among donors in an Asian-associated ancestry cluster than the roughly 700-donor mean. In an earlier analysis of some 550 of the donors, most TCR beta V segments were observed in productive rearrangements about 87% or about 30% of the time, broadly matching IMGT annotations. Because counts were too low, under 20 rarely observed V segments, including chromosome 9 orphons, were left out of the earlier analysis of 500 to 750 of the donors. Roughly uniform sequencing depth across donors was assumed in presence/absence analyses, although this assumption may not hold. According to a later analysis, parvovirus B19, influenza, CMV and Epstein-Barr virus appeared linked to several top co-occurrence clusters. According to the authors, the approach could potentially be generalized to other disease states and immunological phenotypes. In a later analysis, HLA-associated TCR beta chains showed more clonal expansion and lower generation probabilities than non-associated chains that were equally common. The cohort was sequenced for TCR beta chains only, and without alpha or paired-chain data the features that could be detected were limited. A later genetic analysis associated a missense DCLRE1C variant with V-gene and J-gene trimming of TCR beta chains, and an independent cohort replicated the association. Assigning TCR associations to individual alleles was difficult when HLA alleles, especially DR and DQ, strongly co-occurred. A further reported finding was that TCR beta sequences accurately predicted the HLA-A and HLA-B alleles for most subjects in the first cohort. The study gave a list of some 150 TCR beta chains associated with cytomegalovirus. In a later analysis, the rate of TCR association differed among HLA loci, with DRB1 alleles having the most associated TCRs and HLA-C alleles having the fewest. The classifier was reported to diagnose cytomegalovirus status with high specificity and sensitivity in both the original and validation cohorts. CMV serostatus was the only immune exposure information available for the cohort. Correlated functional status among segregating V segments might be attributable to linkage disequilibrium, but an unknown experimental factor could not be ruled out. Most CMV-associated TCR beta chains appeared to be HLA-restricted in a later analysis, and the HLA associations seemed to be driven largely by CMV exposure. HLA typing was unavailable for some donors at each locus, so association tests used only the typed subset. In vitro tests confirmed that a few of the cytomegalovirus-associated TCR beta chains recognize cytomegalovirus antigens. A later analysis associated about 18,000 TCR beta sequences with specific HLA alleles at a false discovery rate of 0.05. Across donors, most TCR sequences were observed very rarely, whereas some public TCRs were present in many individuals. Some IMGT-functional V segments, including TRBV6-2 and TRBV6-3, could not be distinguished by the 87-base-pair reads and were therefore excluded. A cluster of highly shared sequence variants was judged likely to be a technical artifact of the sequencing pipeline.

Measured from the cysteine to the phenylalanine, the CDR3 is 14 residues long. Of all the DNA, just the CDR3 is kept, 42 bases in frame from base 1. Per the germline V gene, WSHSY is the CDR1 and SAAADI is the CDR2. V ends up 0 bases short and J 12 bases short, with an unmatched junction base count of 3. The receptor chain draws on TRBV10-2 and TRBJ1-6; TRBD1 matches 9 bases in the middle. Material: PBMCs. This clonotype was obtained from a man aged 50 to 59 in good health and CMV-seronegative. The DNA reads as follows: TGCGCCAGCAGTGAGTCGGGACAGGGTCGACCCCTCCACTTT. This sequence encodes CASSESGQGRPLHF.